This TCR beta chain came from a study of human T cells and chemical hapten exposure. The length of the CDR3 is 16 residues. CDR1 SEHNR and CDR2 FQNEAQ come from the germline V gene (reference sequence). Unmatched junction bases numbered 5, after V lost 4 bases and J lost 2 bases. In the source study's methods: A per-sample median of approximately 87,000 TCRs was observed, with counts ranging from roughly 20,000 to 690,600. TCRdb independently ran MiXCR on the RACE reads; one entry per CDR3 protein. These V and J calls originate from TCRdb's pipeline instead of the authors' own analysis. The data contain 50,000 to 65,000 distinct CDR3 sequences, 9% to 10% of them seen just once; the ten biggest clones take up 16%. Indicated time point: patch test 3, about 24 weeks after DPC sensitization. This sample's treatment: therapeutic diphenylcyclopropenone sensitization with weekly scalp DPC.

The sequencing here drew on whole blood, taken in connection with sensitization to the hapten diphenylcyclopropenone (DPC). The TCR comes from a middle-aged woman with alopecia areata. Some clones in this sample may be carry-over from other donors' samples. V and J are TRBV7-9 and TRBJ1-3; 10 bases are a match to TRBD1. CDR3 amino acids: CASSWGQGLTGNTIYF. CDR3 nucleotides: TGTGCCAGCAGCTGGGGACAGGGGCTCACTGGAAACACCATATATTTT. Supplemented by reference TRBV7-9 and TRBJ1-3, the full variable domain reads DTGVSQNPRHKITKRGQNVTFRCDPISEHNRLYWYRQTLGQGPEFLTYFQNEAQLEKSRLLSDRFSAERPKGSFSTLEIQRTEQGDSAMYLCASSWGQGLTGNTIYFGEGSWLTVV.